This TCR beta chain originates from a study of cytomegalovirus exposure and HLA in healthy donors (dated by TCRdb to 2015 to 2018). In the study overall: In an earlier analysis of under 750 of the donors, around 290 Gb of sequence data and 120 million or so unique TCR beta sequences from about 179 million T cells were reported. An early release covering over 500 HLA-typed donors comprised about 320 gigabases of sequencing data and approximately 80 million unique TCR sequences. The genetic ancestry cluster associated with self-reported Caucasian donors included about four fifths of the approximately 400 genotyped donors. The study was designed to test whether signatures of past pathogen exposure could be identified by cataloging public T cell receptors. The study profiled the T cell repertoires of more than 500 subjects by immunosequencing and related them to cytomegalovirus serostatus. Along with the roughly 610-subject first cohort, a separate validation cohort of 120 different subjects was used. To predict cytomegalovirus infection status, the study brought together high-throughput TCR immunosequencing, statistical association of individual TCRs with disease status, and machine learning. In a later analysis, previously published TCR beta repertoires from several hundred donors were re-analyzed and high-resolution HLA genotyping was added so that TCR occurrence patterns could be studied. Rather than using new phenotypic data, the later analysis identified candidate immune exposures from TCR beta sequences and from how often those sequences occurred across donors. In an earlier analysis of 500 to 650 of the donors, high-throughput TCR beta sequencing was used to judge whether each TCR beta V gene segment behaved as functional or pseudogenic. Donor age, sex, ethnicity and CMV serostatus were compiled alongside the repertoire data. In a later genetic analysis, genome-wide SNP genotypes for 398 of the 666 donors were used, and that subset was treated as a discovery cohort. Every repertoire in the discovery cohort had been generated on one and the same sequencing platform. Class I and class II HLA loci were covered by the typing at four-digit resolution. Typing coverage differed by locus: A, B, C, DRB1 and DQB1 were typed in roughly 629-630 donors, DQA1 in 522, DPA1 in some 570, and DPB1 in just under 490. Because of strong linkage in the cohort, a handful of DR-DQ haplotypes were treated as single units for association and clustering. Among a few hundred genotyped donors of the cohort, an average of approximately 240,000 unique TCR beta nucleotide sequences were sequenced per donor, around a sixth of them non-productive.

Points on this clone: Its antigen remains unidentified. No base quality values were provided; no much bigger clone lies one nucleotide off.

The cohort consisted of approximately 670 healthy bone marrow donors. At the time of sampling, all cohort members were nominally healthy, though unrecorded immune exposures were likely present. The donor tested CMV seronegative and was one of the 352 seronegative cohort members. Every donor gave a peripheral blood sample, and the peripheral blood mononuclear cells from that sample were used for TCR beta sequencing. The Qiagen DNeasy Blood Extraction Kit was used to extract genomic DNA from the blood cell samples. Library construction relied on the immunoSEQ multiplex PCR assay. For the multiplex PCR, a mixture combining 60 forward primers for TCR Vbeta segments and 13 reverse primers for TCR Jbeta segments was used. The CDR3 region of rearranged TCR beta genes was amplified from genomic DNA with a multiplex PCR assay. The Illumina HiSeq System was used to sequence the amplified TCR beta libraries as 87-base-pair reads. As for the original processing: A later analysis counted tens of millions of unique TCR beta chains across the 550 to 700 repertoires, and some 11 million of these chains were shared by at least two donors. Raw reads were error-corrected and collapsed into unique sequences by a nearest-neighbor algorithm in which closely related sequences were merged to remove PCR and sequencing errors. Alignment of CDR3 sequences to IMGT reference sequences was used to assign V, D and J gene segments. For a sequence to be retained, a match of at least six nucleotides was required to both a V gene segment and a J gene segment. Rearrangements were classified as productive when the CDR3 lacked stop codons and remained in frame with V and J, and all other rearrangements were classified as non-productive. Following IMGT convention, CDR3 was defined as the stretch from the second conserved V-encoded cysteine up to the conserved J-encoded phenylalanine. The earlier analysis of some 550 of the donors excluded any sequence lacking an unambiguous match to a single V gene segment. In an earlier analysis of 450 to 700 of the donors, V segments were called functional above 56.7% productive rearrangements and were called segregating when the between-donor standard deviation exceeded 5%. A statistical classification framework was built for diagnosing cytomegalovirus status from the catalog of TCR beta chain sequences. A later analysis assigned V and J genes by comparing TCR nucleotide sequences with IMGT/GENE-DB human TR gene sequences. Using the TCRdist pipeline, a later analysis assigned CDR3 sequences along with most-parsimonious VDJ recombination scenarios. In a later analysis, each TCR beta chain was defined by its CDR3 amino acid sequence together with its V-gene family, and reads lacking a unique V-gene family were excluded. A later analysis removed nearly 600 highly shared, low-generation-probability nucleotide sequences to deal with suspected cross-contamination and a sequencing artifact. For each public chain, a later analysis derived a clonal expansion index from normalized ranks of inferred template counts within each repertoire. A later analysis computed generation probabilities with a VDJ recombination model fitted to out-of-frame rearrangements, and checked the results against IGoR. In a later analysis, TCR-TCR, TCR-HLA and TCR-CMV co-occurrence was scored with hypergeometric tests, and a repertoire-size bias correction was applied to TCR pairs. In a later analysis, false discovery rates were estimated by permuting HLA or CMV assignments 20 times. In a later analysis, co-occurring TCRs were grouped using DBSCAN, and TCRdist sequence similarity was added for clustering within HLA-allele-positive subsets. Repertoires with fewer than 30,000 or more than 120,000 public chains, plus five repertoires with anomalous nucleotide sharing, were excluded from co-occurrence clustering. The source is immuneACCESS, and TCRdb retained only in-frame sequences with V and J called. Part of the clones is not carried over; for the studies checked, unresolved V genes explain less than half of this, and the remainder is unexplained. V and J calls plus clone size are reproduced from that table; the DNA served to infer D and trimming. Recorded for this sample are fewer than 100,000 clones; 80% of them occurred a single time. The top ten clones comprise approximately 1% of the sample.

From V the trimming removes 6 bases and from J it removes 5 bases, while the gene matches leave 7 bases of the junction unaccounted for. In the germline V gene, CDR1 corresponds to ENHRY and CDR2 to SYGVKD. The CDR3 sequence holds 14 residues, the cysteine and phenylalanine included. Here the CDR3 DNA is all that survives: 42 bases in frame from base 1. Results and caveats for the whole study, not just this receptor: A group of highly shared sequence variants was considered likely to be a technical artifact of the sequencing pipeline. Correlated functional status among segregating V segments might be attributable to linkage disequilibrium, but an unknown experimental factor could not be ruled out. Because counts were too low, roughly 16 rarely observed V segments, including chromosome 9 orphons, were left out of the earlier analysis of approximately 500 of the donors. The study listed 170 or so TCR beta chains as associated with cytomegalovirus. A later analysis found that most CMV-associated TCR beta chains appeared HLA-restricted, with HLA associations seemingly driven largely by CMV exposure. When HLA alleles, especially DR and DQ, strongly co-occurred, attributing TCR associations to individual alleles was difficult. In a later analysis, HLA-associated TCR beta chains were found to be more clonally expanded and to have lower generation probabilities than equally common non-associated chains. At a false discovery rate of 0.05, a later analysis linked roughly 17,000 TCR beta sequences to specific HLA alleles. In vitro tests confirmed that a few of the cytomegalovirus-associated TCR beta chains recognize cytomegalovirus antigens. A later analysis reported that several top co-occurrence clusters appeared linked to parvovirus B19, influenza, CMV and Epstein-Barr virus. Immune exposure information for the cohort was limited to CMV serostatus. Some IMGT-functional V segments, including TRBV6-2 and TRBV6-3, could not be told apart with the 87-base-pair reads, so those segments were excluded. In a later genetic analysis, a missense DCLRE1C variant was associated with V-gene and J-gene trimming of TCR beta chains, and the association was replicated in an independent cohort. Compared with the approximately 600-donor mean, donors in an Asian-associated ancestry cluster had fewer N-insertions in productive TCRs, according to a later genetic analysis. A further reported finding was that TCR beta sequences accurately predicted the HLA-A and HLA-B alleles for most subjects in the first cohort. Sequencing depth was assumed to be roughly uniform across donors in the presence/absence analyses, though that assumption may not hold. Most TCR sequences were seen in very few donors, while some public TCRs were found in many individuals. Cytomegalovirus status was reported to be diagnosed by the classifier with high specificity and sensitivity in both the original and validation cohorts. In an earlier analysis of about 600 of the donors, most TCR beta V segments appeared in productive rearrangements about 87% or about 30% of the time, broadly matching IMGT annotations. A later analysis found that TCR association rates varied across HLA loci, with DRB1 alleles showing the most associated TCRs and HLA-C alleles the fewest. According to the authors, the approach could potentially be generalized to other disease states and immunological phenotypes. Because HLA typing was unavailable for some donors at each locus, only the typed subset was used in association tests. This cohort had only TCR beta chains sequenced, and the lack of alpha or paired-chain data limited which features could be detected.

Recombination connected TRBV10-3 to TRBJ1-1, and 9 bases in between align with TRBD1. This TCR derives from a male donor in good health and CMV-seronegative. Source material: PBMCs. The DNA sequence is TGTGCCATCAGGGTACAGGGGGCAGGGACTGAAGCTTTCTTT. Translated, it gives CAIRVQGAGTEAFF.